The 32 T cell receptor beta chains presented below share a single source sample, sequenced in a study of beta chain features in type 1 diabetes. Reverse transcription of all isolated RNA meant that expressed TCRB transcripts were sequenced. Profiling relied on immunoSEQ multiplex PCR, and the TCRdb table lists in-frame clones only, not all of them. Among tens of thousands of clones listed, under 65% were seen once. The sample consisted of Tregs from blood. These receptors came from a woman under 30 in good health.

This sequence joins TRBV7-2 and TRBJ1-1; TRBD1 agrees at 7 bases. CDR1 and CDR2 from the germline V gene are SGHTA and FQGNSA. The CDR3 length is 15 residues. The ends lost 5 bases at V and 7 bases at J; junction bases unmatched: 13. The CDR3 loop reads CASSLSHSGTVEAFF. DNA of the CDR3: TGTGCCAGCAGCCTATCCCACTCCGGGACAGTTGAAGCTTTCTTT.

V gene TRBV19 combines with J gene TRBJ2-3, with 9 bases lining up with TRBD1. The CDR3 contains 16 residues. The germline CDR1 and CDR2 sequences are LNHDA and SQIVND (reference sequence). J lost 2 bases, V lost 3 bases, and 6 bases had no gene match. CDR3 DNA sequence: TGTGCCAGTAGTATGGCCCTACAGGGGGCCACAGATACGCAGTATTTT. It translates to CASSMALQGATDTQYF.

This clone was seen more than once but under ten times. The genes are TRBV7-9 and TRBJ2-1; TRBD2 agrees at 11 bases. CDR3 length equals 17 residues. Germline assignment: CDR1 SEHNR and CDR2 FQNEAQ (reference sequence). V dropped 5 bases and J dropped 3; count of bases not matched to a gene: 9. The CDR3 region is CASSPAGTSGYYNEQFF. The DNA for the CDR3 is TGTGCCAGCAGCCCCGCCGGGACTAGCGGTTACTACAATGAGCAGTTCTTC.

The V gene is TRBV7-3, the J gene TRBJ2-5, with 9 bases fitting TRBD2. The end of the DNA aligns better with TRBJ2-7, so the J call may be wrong. This CDR3 is 14 amino acids long. Germline V gene lookup returns CDR1 SGHTA and CDR2 FQGTGA. The CDR3 nucleotides read TGTGCCAGCAGCTTTGGCGGCGGGAGGGCCGAGCAGTACTTC. This codes for CASSFGGGRAEQYF.

The J gene is TRBJ2-2, the V gene TRBV11-3; D may be TRBD2 (7 bases). The CDR3 is 15 residues long. Germline-derived CDR1 and CDR2 are SGHNT and YENEEA. The ends were cut back, 10 bases at V and 3 bases at J, with 18 bases in the middle. The CDR3 here is CATRRGGVDTGELFF. In DNA form, the CDR3 reads TGTGCCACCCGGAGGGGGGGAGTCGACACCGGGGAGCTGTTTTTT.

This chain connects TRBV7-9 to TRBJ1-2, with TRBD1 matching 7 bases. The ends lost 4 bases at V and 5 bases at J; junction bases unmatched: 10. The length of the CDR3 is 15 residues. Germline V gene sequence: CDR1 SEHNR, CDR2 FQNEAQ (reference sequence). The chain's CDR3 is CASSSGPGQKYGYTF. In nucleotides, the CDR3 is TGTGCCAGCAGCTCCGGGCCGGGACAGAAGTATGGCTACACCTTC.

This clone appeared a single time. The rearrangement joins TRBV5-1 to TRBJ2-7; tentative D call: TRBD2 (5 bases). Germline lookup yields CDR1 SGHRS and CDR2 YFSETQ. Trimming pared 0 bases from V and 4 bases from J, leaving 17 bases between. The CDR3 runs to 16 residues. The CDR3 reads CASSLAPGVGAYEQYF. CDR3 nucleotides: TGCGCCAGCAGCTTGGCCCCCGGGGTGGGCGCGTACGAGCAGTACTTC.

This clone was detected a few times. The CDR3 is CASSLTAGTEAFF. CDR3 sequence (DNA): TGCGCCAGCAGCCTGACAGCTGGAACTGAAGCTTTCTTT. The chain recombines TRBV5-1 with TRBJ1-1, with D possibly being TRBD1 (5 bases). Germline CDR1 SGHRS, CDR2 YFSETQ. V gave up 4 bases and J gave up 5 bases, with 12 bases separating them. The CDR3 is 13 residues long. Filled out from reference TRBV5-1 and TRBJ1-1, the complete variable domain reads KAGVTQTPRYLIKTRGQQVTLSCSPISGHRSVSWYQQTPGQGLQFLFEYFSETQRNKGNFPGRFSGRQFSNSRSEMNVSTLELGDSALYLCASSLTAGTEAFFGQGTRLTVV.

Worth noting for this clone: Within the sample, other DNA sequences also encode this same CDR3. The genes are TRBV5-1 and TRBJ2-2; tentatively, D is TRBD1 (5 bases). The V end was cut by 0 bases, the J end by 6 bases, with 12 bases between. Per the germline V gene, CDR1 is SGHRS and CDR2 is YFSETQ. This CDR3 region has 15 residues. The CDR3 loop is CASSLEVGAPGELFF. In DNA form, the CDR3 reads TGCGCCAGCAGCTTGGAAGTAGGGGCTCCCGGGGAGCTGTTTTTT.

This clone was counted between two and nine times. The chain carries TRBV7-8 and TRBJ2-7; 8 nucleotides align to TRBD1. V lost 5 bases and J lost 0; bases outside the gene matches: 3. The CDR3 extends over 14 amino acids. Germline loops: CDR1 SGHVS, CDR2 FQNEAQ. The CDR3 DNA sequence: TGTGCCAGCAGCCGACAGGGGACCTCCTACGAGCAGTACTTC. Translation gives CASSRQGTSYEQYF.

As concerns this clone: The sample contains more than one DNA sequence encoding this CDR3. The V call is TRBV7-8, the J call TRBJ2-3; TRBD2 aligns across 12 bases. The CDR3 is 19 amino acids. V was clipped by 5 bases and J by 2 bases; unmatched bases: 14. The germline CDR1 and CDR2 sequences are SGHVS and FQNEAQ. For the CDR3, the DNA is TGTGCCAGCAGCACCCGACTAATGGGGACTAGCGGGTACACAGATACGCAGTATTTT. Residues: CASSTRLMGTSGYTDTQYF.

This clone was detected a few times. The V call is TRBV6-6, the J call TRBJ2-7; 7 bases are shared with TRBD2. J gave up 6 bases and V 6 bases, and 14 bases lay outside the gene matches. Germline V gene sequence: CDR1 MNHNY, CDR2 SVGAGI (reference sequence). The CDR3 is 15 amino acids. CDR3 loop: CASSRTRAFEAEQYF. The CDR3 coding sequence is TGTGCCAGCAGCCGGACTAGGGCTTTCGAGGCCGAGCAGTACTTC.

V usage is TRBV9 and J usage is TRBJ1-2; possibly TRBD1 for D (6 bases). V was pared by 3 bases and J by 2 bases, with 14 bases between. CDR3 length equals 15 residues. Germline values: CDR1 SGDLS, CDR2 YYNGEE. The CDR3 DNA sequence: TGTGCCAGCAGCGAAGGGGGGGCGAACAACTATGGCTACACCTTC. Protein: CASSEGGANNYGYTF.

This clone was counted between two and nine times. The genes are TRBV10-1 and TRBJ1-1; tentative D call: TRBD1 (5 bases). Germline V gene lookup returns CDR1 WNHNN and CDR2 SYGVQD (reference sequence). V lost 6 bases and J 4 bases, leaving 18 bases between the germline ends. The CDR3 extends over 15 amino acids. The CDR3 reads CASSATRQGVTEAFF. The CDR3 coding sequence is TGCGCCAGCAGCGCTACCAGGCAGGGTGTCACTGAAGCTTTCTTT.

The CDR3 sequence: CASSLEGASGNTIYF. The CDR3, as DNA: TGTGCCAGCAGCTTAGAGGGAGCCTCTGGAAACACCATATATTTT. The chain combines TRBV7-2 with TRBJ1-3, with no clear D. V lost 1 base, J lost 0 bases, and 7 bases lay in between. This CDR3 region has 15 residues. The germline CDR1 and CDR2 sequences are SGHTA and FQGNSA.

The V and J genes are TRBV7-2 and TRBJ1-2; possibly TRBD1 for D (6 bases). The CDR3 sequence is 14 residues long. V was cut by 3 bases and J by 1 base, with 9 bases left in between. Germline CDR1 SGHTA, CDR2 FQGNSA. Written as DNA, the CDR3 is TGTGCCAGCAGCTTCTACAGGGTTAACTATGGCTACACCTTC. Translated: CASSFYRVNYGYTF.

CDR3 residues: CASSGNSYEQYF. The CDR3 coding sequence is TGTGCCAGCAGCGGTAACTCCTACGAGCAGTACTTC. The chain employs TRBV7-6 and TRBJ2-5, with D unclear. The J call is uncertain, as TRBJ2-7 better fits the DNA end. Germline V gene data show CDR1 as SGHVS and CDR2 as FNYEAQ. This CDR3 has 12 amino acids.

The J gene is TRBJ1-6, the V gene TRBV7-2, with 8 nucleotides matching TRBD1. The CDR3 covers 15 residues. From germline, CDR1 is SGHTA and CDR2 FQGNSA. After removal of 0 bases from V and 6 bases from J, the junction contained 1 base not matched to a gene. CDR3 sequence reads: CASSLARGPNSPLHF. In DNA form, the CDR3 reads TGTGCCAGCAGCTTAGCCAGGGGGCCTAATTCACCCCTCCACTTT.

The chain employs TRBV9 and TRBJ2-5, with 7 bases identical to TRBD1. After removal of 5 bases from V and 5 bases from J, the junction contained 3 bases not matched to a gene. Germline loops: CDR1 SGDLS, CDR2 YYNGEE. CDR3 length: 12 amino acids. This CDR3 is CASRGQAETQYF. The CDR3 DNA is TGTGCCAGCAGAGGACAGGCGGAGACCCAGTACTTC.

The table lists this clone with a count of one. This chain uses TRBV6-6 with TRBJ2-7; 8 positions agree with TRBD1. The germline CDR1 and CDR2 sequences are MNHNY and SVGAGI (reference sequence). The CDR3 has 16 amino acids. V was pared by 6 bases and J by 3 bases, with 13 bases of the junction left unmatched. DNA of the CDR3: TGTGCCAGCAGCACGTGGGGTCAGGGGGCCAACTACGAGCAGTACTTC. It specifies CASSTWGQGANYEQYF.

The rearrangement links TRBV28 to TRBJ2-5, with 9 nucleotides matching TRBD1. Judging by the DNA end, TRBJ2-7 fits better; the J call may be wrong. The CDR3 sequence is 15 residues long. CDR1 and CDR2 from the germline V gene are MDHEN and SYDVKM. This CDR3 is CASSSPTGGNYEQYF. The CDR3, as DNA: TGTGCCAGCAGTTCACCGACAGGGGGGAACTACGAGCAGTACTTC.

This clone is medium-sized in the sample. V usage is TRBV7-9 and J usage is TRBJ1-4; 9 bases are shared with TRBD1. This CDR3 has 16 amino acids. CDR1 SEHNR and CDR2 FQNEAQ come from the germline V gene (reference sequence). V dropped 0 bases and J dropped 6; count of bases not matched to a gene: 5. The CDR3 DNA sequence: TGTGCCAGCAGCTTAGCTTGGGGACAGGGTGATGAAAAACTGTTTTTT. Translating gives CASSLAWGQGDEKLFF.

This chain links TRBV7-9 with TRBJ1-2; tentative D call: TRBD1 (5 bases). Looked up from germline, CDR1 is SEHNR and CDR2 is FQNEAQ (reference sequence). CDR3 length: 15 amino acids. V lost 4 bases and J lost 7, with 19 bases in between. CDR3 bases: TGTGCCAGCAGCTCAGGGTTACAGCCGGGCGCTGGCTACACCTTC. This gives the protein CASSSGLQPGAGYTF.

This sequence joins TRBV7-6 and TRBJ2-1; D is perhaps TRBD2 (5 bases). The CDR3 sequence is 15 residues long. Between the trimmed V and J ends, which lost 4 bases and 6 bases, there was a span of 16 bases. The germline gives CDR1 SGHVS, CDR2 FNYEAQ. Here the CDR3 reads CASSSRGLASNEQFF. DNA of the CDR3: TGTGCCAGCAGCTCGCGAGGGCTAGCTTCCAATGAGCAGTTCTTC.

The V and J genes are TRBV30 and TRBJ2-2, with TRBD1 identical over 10 bases. The J segment lost 4 bases and the V segment lost 6 bases, leaving 8 bases of the junction unmatched. The CDR3 extends over 15 amino acids. The germline V gene encodes CDR1 GTSNPN and CDR2 SVGIG (reference sequence). The CDR3 sequence is CACSKDRGSTGELFF. CDR3 bases: TGTGCCTGTTCGAAGGACAGGGGGAGCACCGGGGAGCTGTTTTTT.

The chain combines TRBV5-1 with TRBJ2-1; 8 bases match TRBD2. CDR1 is SGHRS and CDR2 is YFSETQ in the germline V gene. V gave up 0 bases and J gave up 4 bases; unmatched junction bases: 9. There are 17 residues in the CDR3. CDR3 in amino acids: CASSLARGSGSYNEQFF. In DNA, the CDR3 is TGCGCCAGCAGCTTGGCCCGGGGCAGCGGGAGTTACAATGAGCAGTTCTTC.

Notes on this clone: Other DNA sequences in this sample translate to the same CDR3. The chain is built from TRBV28 and TRBJ1-2, with TRBD1 matching 9 bases. V lost 6 bases to trimming and J lost 7 bases; unmatched junction nucleotides: 15. This CDR3 has 16 amino acids. The V gene's germline CDR1 is MDHEN and CDR2 SYDVKM. In DNA form, the CDR3 reads TGTGCCAGCAGCTTAAGCAGGACAGGGGTCCTTCGTGGCTACACCTTC. Its protein product is CASSLSRTGVLRGYTF.

V usage is TRBV29-1 and J usage is TRBJ2-3; D uncertain. This CDR3 is 14 amino acids long. The V gene's germline CDR1 is SQVTM and CDR2 ANQGSEA. V was clipped by 4 bases and J by 1 base, with 12 bases between them. The CDR3 region has the DNA TGCAGCGTTGGAAGCCGAGGCCGCACAGATACGCAGTATTTT. Translating it yields CSVGSRGRTDTQYF.

The chain has TRBV5-1 and TRBJ1-1; D is unresolved. Germline lookup yields CDR1 SGHRS and CDR2 YFSETQ. Trimming removed 4 bases at V and 1 base at J, with 8 bases between. CDR3 size: 13 residues. In nucleotides, the CDR3 is TGCGCCAGCAGCCCCGAGGGGAACACTGAAGCTTTCTTT. As protein: CASSPEGNTEAFF.

This chain links TRBV29-1 with TRBJ2-7, with D perhaps TRBD2 (6 bases). The CDR3 sequence is 13 residues long. Germline V CDR1 and CDR2: SQVTM, ANQGSEA. Trimming removed 7 bases from V and 6 bases from J, with 19 bases in between. CDR3 loop: CSGKYGTSSEQYF. Written as DNA, the CDR3 is TGCAGCGGGAAGTACGGGACTTCTTCCGAGCAGTACTTC.

This clone was found a few times. The genes are TRBV23-1 and TRBJ1-2; TRBD1 might be the D (5 bases). TRBV23-1 is an ORF, and what it does is uncertain. V lost 9 bases, J lost 4 bases, and 9 bases lay in between. This CDR3 contains 11 residues. CDR3 nucleotides: TGCGCCAGGGGGGGAGGCTATGGCTACACCTTC. Protein: CARGGGYGYTF.

This clone has just a few counts. V and J are TRBV18 and TRBJ2-1; the D gene is possibly TRBD2 (5 bases). V dropped 0 bases and J dropped 0 bases, with 6 bases sitting between them. The length of the CDR3 is 15 residues. The germline gives CDR1 KGHSH, CDR2 LQKENI. The CDR3 sequence: CASSPPGSSYNEQFF. The CDR3 DNA follows: TGTGCCAGCTCACCACCAGGGAGCTCCTACAATGAGCAGTTCTTC.